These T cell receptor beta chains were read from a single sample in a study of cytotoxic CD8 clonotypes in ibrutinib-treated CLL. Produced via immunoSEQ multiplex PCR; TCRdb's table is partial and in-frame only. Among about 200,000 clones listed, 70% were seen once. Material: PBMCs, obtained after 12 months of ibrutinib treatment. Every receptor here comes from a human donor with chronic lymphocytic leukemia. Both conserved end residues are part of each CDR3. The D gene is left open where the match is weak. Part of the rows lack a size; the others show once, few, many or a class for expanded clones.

CDR3 protein: CAWSGGGTQYF
CDR3 DNA: TGTGCCTGGAGTGGGGGGGGTACGCAGTATTTT
V gene: TRBV30
D gene: TRBD2
J gene: TRBJ2-3
clone size: NA

CDR3 protein: CASRTGGSYEQYF
CDR3 DNA: TGTGCCAGCCGGACAGGGGGCAGCTACGAGCAGTACTTC
V gene: TRBV28
D gene: TRBD1
J gene: TRBJ2-7
clone size: NA

CDR3 protein: CASSYSRTGPGGYTF
CDR3 DNA: TGTGCCAGCAGTTACTCAAGGACAGGGCCTGGGGGCTACACCTTC
V gene: TRBV6-5
D gene: TRBD1
J gene: TRBJ1-2
clone size: NA

CDR3 protein: CASSVLPGGLATEAFF
CDR3 DNA: TGTGCCAGCAGCGTGCTCCCGGGGGGGCTGGCCACTGAAGCTTTCTTT
V gene: TRBV9
D gene: NA
J gene: TRBJ1-1
clone size: NA

CDR3 protein: CASNVGTGYTGELFF
CDR3 DNA: TGTGCCAGCAACGTGGGGACTGGTTACACCGGGGAGCTGTTTTTT
V gene: TRBV6-5
D gene: NA
J gene: TRBJ2-2
clone size: few

CDR3 protein: CASSHRSGTGRSEQFF
CDR3 DNA: TGTGCCAGCTCACACCGGTCCGGGACAGGGAGGAGTGAGCAGTTCTTC
V gene: TRBV18
D gene: TRBD1
J gene: TRBJ2-1
clone size: once

CDR3 protein: CASSRTSGGDTQYF
CDR3 DNA: TGTGCCAGCAGCAGGACTAGCGGGGGGGATACGCAGTATTTT
V gene: TRBV2
D gene: TRBD2
J gene: TRBJ2-3
clone size: few

CDR3 protein: CASSIGDRRAGAETQYF
CDR3 DNA: TGCGCCAGCAGCATTGGCGACCGACGGGCGGGGGCAGAGACCCAGTACTTC
V gene: TRBV5-1
D gene: NA
J gene: TRBJ2-5
clone size: NA

CDR3 protein: CASRTGQSYEQYF
CDR3 DNA: TGTGCCAGCCGGACAGGGCAGTCCTACGAGCAGTACTTC
V gene: TRBV6-5
D gene: TRBD1
J gene: TRBJ2-7
clone size: NA

CDR3 protein: CASSPPQGYYGYTF
CDR3 DNA: TGTGCCAGCTCACCGCCACAGGGGTACTATGGCTACACCTTC
V gene: TRBV18
D gene: TRBD1
J gene: TRBJ1-2
clone size: NA

CDR3 protein: CASSASDGFYGYTF
CDR3 DNA: TGTGCCAGCAGCGCCTCGGACGGATTCTATGGCTACACCTTC
V gene: TRBV11-2
D gene: NA
J gene: TRBJ1-2
clone size: NA

CDR3 protein: CASSLLSASNTEAFF
CDR3 DNA: TGTGCCAGCAGTTTATTAAGTGCTTCGAACACTGAAGCTTTCTTT
V gene: TRBV28
D gene: NA
J gene: TRBJ1-1
clone size: NA

CDR3 protein: CASSPTRTGGNSYEQYF
CDR3 DNA: TGTGCCAGCAGTCCCACGAGGACAGGGGGTAACTCCTACGAGCAGTACTTC
V gene: TRBV28
D gene: TRBD1
J gene: TRBJ2-7
clone size: NA

CDR3 protein: CASQLRLAGNEQFF
CDR3 DNA: TGCGCCAGCCAACTTAGACTAGCGGGGAATGAGCAGTTCTTC
V gene: TRBV5-1
D gene: TRBD2
J gene: TRBJ2-1
clone size: once

CDR3 protein: CASSQGAGPYEQYF
CDR3 DNA: TGTGCCAGCAGCCAAGGGGCGGGCCCCTACGAGCAGTACTTC
V gene: TRBV4-2
D gene: NA
J gene: TRBJ2-7
clone size: few

CDR3 protein: CASSEAKWGAYEQYF
CDR3 DNA: TGTGCCAGCAGTGAAGCGAAGTGGGGGGCCTACGAGCAGTACTTC
V gene: TRBV6-1
D gene: NA
J gene: TRBJ2-7
clone size: NA

CDR3 protein: CASSPATVETQYF
CDR3 DNA: TGCGCCAGCAGCCCTGCAACGGTCGAGACCCAGTACTTC
V gene: TRBV4-1
D gene: NA
J gene: TRBJ2-5
clone size: NA

CDR3 protein: CASSLRAGISYEQYF
CDR3 DNA: TGTGCCAGCAGCTTGAGGGCTGGGATTAGTTACGAGCAGTACTTC
V gene: TRBV5-5
D gene: NA
J gene: TRBJ2-7
clone size: NA

CDR3 protein: CASSLQGAPGYGYTF
CDR3 DNA: TGTGCCAGCAGCTTACAGGGCGCTCCGGGCTATGGCTACACCTTC
V gene: TRBV7-2
D gene: NA
J gene: TRBJ1-2
clone size: NA

CDR3 protein: CASGRGEWYSNQPQHF
CDR3 DNA: TGTGCCAGCGGTCGGGGAGAGTGGTATAGCAATCAGCCCCAGCATTTT
V gene: TRBV28
D gene: NA
J gene: TRBJ1-5
clone size: NA

CDR3 protein: CASSLVDTQYF
CDR3 DNA: TGTGCCAGCAGCTTAGTAGATACGCAGTATTTT
V gene: TRBV7-2
D gene: NA
J gene: TRBJ2-3
clone size: NA

CDR3 protein: CASSLVSTLNTEAFF
CDR3 DNA: TGCGCCAGCAGCTTGGTCAGTACTCTGAACACTGAAGCTTTCTTT
V gene: TRBV5-1
D gene: NA
J gene: TRBJ1-1
clone size: NA

CDR3 protein: CASSQDGQAAFDQPQHF
CDR3 DNA: TGTGCCAGCAGCCAAGATGGGCAAGCTGCCTTCGATCAGCCCCAGCATTTT
V gene: TRBV4-2
D gene: NA
J gene: TRBJ1-5
clone size: many

CDR3 protein: CATSRVSETQYF
CDR3 DNA: TGTGCCACCAGCAGAGTGTCAGAGACCCAGTACTTC
V gene: TRBV15
D gene: NA
J gene: TRBJ2-5
clone size: NA

CDR3 protein: CASSPAGADTQYF
CDR3 DNA: TGTGCCAGCAGTCCAGCGGGAGCAGATACGCAGTATTTT
V gene: TRBV6-5
D gene: TRBD2
J gene: TRBJ2-3
clone size: NA

CDR3 protein: CASSLGGLASEQYF
CDR3 DNA: TGTGCCAGCAGCTTAGGGGGACTAGCCTCCGAGCAGTACTTC
V gene: TRBV7-2
D gene: TRBD2
J gene: TRBJ2-7
clone size: NA

CDR3 protein: CASSLRQVSYNEQFF
CDR3 DNA: TGTGCCAGCAGCTTAAGGCAGGTTTCCTACAATGAGCAGTTCTTC
V gene: TRBV7-3
D gene: NA
J gene: TRBJ2-1
clone size: NA

CDR3 protein: CASSQQRGTQYF
CDR3 DNA: TGTGCCAGCAGCCAGCAGCGGGGTACGCAGTATTTT
V gene: TRBV11-2
D gene: TRBD2
J gene: TRBJ2-3
clone size: few

CDR3 protein: CASTLTGGSYNEQFF
CDR3 DNA: TGTGCCAGCACCCTGACGGGGGGGTCCTACAATGAGCAGTTCTTC
V gene: TRBV7-9
D gene: TRBD2
J gene: TRBJ2-1
clone size: NA

CDR3 protein: CASSVRTSGGALEQFF
CDR3 DNA: TGTGCCAGCAGCGTCCGGACTAGCGGGGGGGCTTTAGAGCAGTTCTTC
V gene: TRBV11-2
D gene: TRBD2
J gene: TRBJ2-1
clone size: NA

CDR3 protein: CASSLDGQASYEQYF
CDR3 DNA: TGCGCCAGCAGCTTGGACGGCCAGGCCTCCTACGAGCAGTACTTC
V gene: TRBV5-1
D gene: NA
J gene: TRBJ2-7
clone size: NA

CDR3 protein: CASSTRDRGYNQPQHF
CDR3 DNA: TGTGCCAGTAGTACCAGGGACAGGGGGTACAATCAGCCCCAGCATTTT
V gene: TRBV19
D gene: TRBD1
J gene: TRBJ1-5
clone size: NA

CDR3 protein: CASSLSRMPTPQHF
CDR3 DNA: TGTGCCAGCAGTTTATCGCGGATGCCTACGCCCCAGCATTTT
V gene: TRBV28
D gene: NA
J gene: TRBJ1-5
clone size: few

CDR3 protein: CSVLRSVYGYTF
CDR3 DNA: TGCAGCGTCCTGAGGAGCGTCTATGGCTACACCTTC
V gene: TRBV29-1
D gene: NA
J gene: TRBJ1-2
clone size: NA

CDR3 protein: CASSPRPEGLPGDEQYF
CDR3 DNA: TGTGCCAGCAGCCCCCGACCAGAGGGACTCCCCGGGGACGAGCAGTACTTC
V gene: TRBV9
D gene: NA
J gene: TRBJ2-7
clone size: NA

CDR3 protein: CASSPKGSGGPYGYTF
CDR3 DNA: TGTGCCAGCAGCCCAAAAGGGTCAGGGGGCCCTTATGGCTACACCTTC
V gene: TRBV7-2
D gene: TRBD1
J gene: TRBJ1-2
clone size: NA

CDR3 protein: CAWSRQIGEKLFF
CDR3 DNA: TGTGCCTGGAGTCGGCAGATAGGGGAAAAACTGTTTTTT
V gene: TRBV30
D gene: NA
J gene: TRBJ1-4
clone size: NA

CDR3 protein: CASNRQNSNQPQHF
CDR3 DNA: TGTGCCAGCAATCGCCAGAATAGCAATCAGCCCCAGCATTTT
V gene: TRBV6-6
D gene: NA
J gene: TRBJ1-5
clone size: NA

CDR3 protein: CAWKEGESNYGYTF
CDR3 DNA: TGTGCCTGGAAGGAGGGGGAATCTAACTATGGCTACACCTTC
V gene: TRBV30
D gene: NA
J gene: TRBJ1-2
clone size: NA

CDR3 protein: CASSLGDGFYEQYF
CDR3 DNA: TGCGCCAGCAGCTTGGGGGACGGTTTTTACGAGCAGTACTTC
V gene: TRBV5-1
D gene: NA
J gene: TRBJ2-7
clone size: NA

CDR3 protein: CASTYRVGGELFF
CDR3 DNA: TGTGCCAGCACCTACCGGGTTGGCGGGGAGCTGTTTTTT
V gene: TRBV6-5
D gene: NA
J gene: TRBJ2-2
clone size: NA

CDR3 protein: CASSPLAGPYEQYF
CDR3 DNA: TGTGCCAGCAGCCCGCTAGCGGGACCCTACGAGCAGTACTTC
V gene: TRBV2
D gene: TRBD2
J gene: TRBJ2-7
clone size: NA

CDR3 protein: CASRPQGLRYGYTF
CDR3 DNA: TGTGCCAGTCGACCGCAGGGGCTGCGCTATGGCTACACCTTC
V gene: TRBV19
D gene: NA
J gene: TRBJ1-2
clone size: NA

CDR3 protein: CASGSGEDTGELFF
CDR3 DNA: TGTGCCAGTGGGTCAGGGGAGGACACCGGGGAGCTGTTTTTT
V gene: TRBV6-5
D gene: NA
J gene: TRBJ2-2
clone size: once

CDR3 protein: CAWSWQGEYGYTF
CDR3 DNA: TGTGCCTGGAGTTGGCAGGGGGAATATGGCTACACCTTC
V gene: TRBV30
D gene: TRBD1
J gene: TRBJ1-2
clone size: few

CDR3 protein: CASGSRRTEAFF
CDR3 DNA: TGTGCCAGCGGGTCGCGGCGGACTGAAGCTTTCTTT
V gene: TRBV28
D gene: NA
J gene: TRBJ1-1
clone size: few

CDR3 protein: CASSALLAKNIQYF
CDR3 DNA: TGTGCCAGCAGTGCCCTACTAGCCAAAAACATTCAGTACTTC
V gene: TRBV6-6
D gene: NA
J gene: TRBJ2-4
clone size: many

CDR3 protein: CASSLPDAGPGELFF
CDR3 DNA: TGTGCCAGCAGCCTCCCGGACGCGGGACCCGGGGAGCTGTTTTTT
V gene: TRBV5-6
D gene: NA
J gene: TRBJ2-2
clone size: NA

CDR3 protein: CAWSVLRQPQHF
CDR3 DNA: TGTGCCTGGAGTGTACTACGACAGCCCCAGCATTTT
V gene: TRBV30
D gene: NA
J gene: TRBJ1-5
clone size: few

CDR3 protein: CASTWGGGLYNEQFF
CDR3 DNA: TGTGCCAGCACCTGGGGCGGGGGGCTCTACAATGAGCAGTTCTTC
V gene: TRBV11-2
D gene: TRBD2
J gene: TRBJ2-1
clone size: NA

CDR3 protein: CASSYSASGSIGELFF
CDR3 DNA: TGTGCCAGCAGTTACTCGGCCAGCGGGAGTATCGGGGAGCTGTTTTTT
V gene: TRBV6-5
D gene: TRBD2
J gene: TRBJ2-2
clone size: many

CDR3 protein: CASSEGSRGFSYNSPLHF
CDR3 DNA: TGTGCCAGCAGTGAAGGGAGCAGGGGTTTTTCCTATAATTCACCCCTCCACTTT
V gene: TRBV6-1
D gene: NA
J gene: TRBJ1-6
clone size: NA

CDR3 protein: CASKRTSGETQYF
CDR3 DNA: TGTGCCAGCAAACGGACTAGCGGAGAGACCCAGTACTTC
V gene: TRBV6-5
D gene: TRBD2
J gene: TRBJ2-5
clone size: NA

CDR3 protein: CASSLKAGQHF
CDR3 DNA: TGTGCCAGCAGTTTAAAGGCGGGACAGCATTTT
V gene: TRBV2
D gene: NA
J gene: TRBJ1-5
clone size: NA

CDR3 protein: CASSSKPGPNQPQHF
CDR3 DNA: TGTGCCAGCAGTTCGAAACCGGGGCCCAATCAGCCCCAGCATTTT
V gene: TRBV6-5
D gene: NA
J gene: TRBJ1-5
clone size: NA

CDR3 protein: CASSLSGTNYGYTF
CDR3 DNA: TGTGCCAGCAGCTTGTCGGGAACTAACTATGGCTACACCTTC
V gene: TRBV7-3
D gene: NA
J gene: TRBJ1-2
clone size: NA

CDR3 protein: CASSGSPDTQYF
CDR3 DNA: TGTGCCAGCAGTGGCAGCCCAGATACGCAGTATTTT
V gene: TRBV6-4
D gene: NA
J gene: TRBJ2-3
clone size: NA